This record concerns one T cell receptor (beta chain) sequence. The data were produced by immunoSEQ multiplex PCR, yet TCRdb's version contains in-frame clones alone and is incomplete. The sample consists of about 50,000 clones, around 95% of them appearing once. The sample is drawn from a study of control samples from healthy donors and cancer patients. With 6 bases removed from V and 6 bases from J, the gap between germline ends came to 23 bases. CDR3 size: 16 residues. Germline lookup yields CDR1 LGHNA and CDR2 YNFKEQ. The chain uses TRBV4-2 and TRBJ1-1, with D maybe TRBD1 (5 bases). Source material: blood. This receptor was taken from a woman aged 30 to 39 in good health. CDR3 sequence reads: CASSLGGDGLRAEAFF. For the CDR3, the DNA is TGTGCCAGCAGTCTGGGGGGGGACGGTTTGAGGGCTGAAGCTTTCTTT.